The rows below give T cell receptor beta chains drawn from one sample of a study of shared clonotypes between healthy human individuals. Here immunoSEQ multiplex PCR was the method, and the copy in TCRdb shows in-frame clones only, minus some. The data contain roughly 2 million clones, nearly 97% of them singletons. Source material: naive CD4+ T cells sorted from blood. The receptors stem from a man aged 18 to 30 in good health. The CDR3 runs from the conserved cysteine through the conserved F or W. Each record gives: D gene, clone size, J gene, V gene, CDR3 protein, CDR3 DNA. A D gene is named only where the DNA matches it firmly. Clone size appears in some rows only: once, few, many, or a class for an expanded clone.

d_gene: TRBD1
abundance: -
j_gene: TRBJ2-2
v_gene: TRBV2
CDR3aa: CASTGQGRLAGELFF
CDR3nt: TGTGCCAGCACTGGACAGGGGAGATTGGCCGGGGAGCTGTTTTTT

d_gene: -
abundance: -
j_gene: TRBJ1-1
v_gene: TRBV5-1
CDR3aa: CASSNQGSVNTEAFF
CDR3nt: TGCGCCAGCTCTAATCAGGGCTCCGTGAACACTGAAGCTTTCTTT

d_gene: TRBD1
abundance: -
j_gene: TRBJ1-4
v_gene: TRBV6-6
CDR3aa: CASSFGQGGNEKLFF
CDR3nt: TGTGCCAGCAGTTTCGGACAGGGTGGGAATGAAAAACTGTTTTTT

d_gene: -
abundance: -
j_gene: TRBJ1-1
v_gene: TRBV30
CDR3aa: CAKKRLNTEAFF
CDR3nt: TGTGCCAAAAAGAGGCTAAACACTGAAGCTTTCTTT

d_gene: TRBD1
abundance: -
j_gene: TRBJ2-7
v_gene: TRBV5-8
CDR3aa: CASSAKPGTGPYEQYF
CDR3nt: TGTGCCAGCAGCGCCAAGCCTGGGACAGGGCCCTACGAGCAGTACTTC

d_gene: TRBD2
abundance: -
j_gene: TRBJ2-7
v_gene: TRBV6-1
CDR3aa: CASSPYSGGPYEQYF
CDR3nt: TGTGCCAGCAGTCCTTATAGCGGGGGCCCCTACGAGCAGTACTTC

d_gene: -
abundance: -
j_gene: TRBJ2-7
v_gene: TRBV6-5
CDR3aa: CASSYSTGSREQYF
CDR3nt: TGTGCCAGCAGTTACTCGACTGGGTCGAGGGAGCAGTACTTC

d_gene: -
abundance: few
j_gene: TRBJ1-1
v_gene: TRBV18
CDR3aa: CASSPPLNTEAFF
CDR3nt: TGTGCCAGCTCACCACCGTTGAACACTGAAGCTTTCTTT

d_gene: TRBD1
abundance: -
j_gene: TRBJ1-1
v_gene: TRBV15
CDR3aa: CATSTRQGMNTEAFF
CDR3nt: TGTGCCACCAGCACACGACAGGGTATGAACACTGAAGCTTTCTTT

d_gene: -
abundance: -
j_gene: TRBJ1-6
v_gene: TRBV6-1
CDR3aa: CASRGEVRSPLHF
CDR3nt: TGTGCCAGCAGAGGGGAGGTGCGTTCACCCCTCCACTTT

d_gene: -
abundance: -
j_gene: TRBJ1-2
v_gene: TRBV30
CDR3aa: CAWSAGFAANGYTF
CDR3nt: TGTGCCTGGAGTGCCGGGTTCGCGGCTAATGGCTACACCTTC

d_gene: TRBD2
abundance: -
j_gene: TRBJ2-1
v_gene: TRBV5-4
CDR3aa: CASSLASGSSYNEQFF
CDR3nt: TGTGCCAGCAGCTTGGCTAGCGGGAGCTCCTACAATGAGCAGTTCTTC